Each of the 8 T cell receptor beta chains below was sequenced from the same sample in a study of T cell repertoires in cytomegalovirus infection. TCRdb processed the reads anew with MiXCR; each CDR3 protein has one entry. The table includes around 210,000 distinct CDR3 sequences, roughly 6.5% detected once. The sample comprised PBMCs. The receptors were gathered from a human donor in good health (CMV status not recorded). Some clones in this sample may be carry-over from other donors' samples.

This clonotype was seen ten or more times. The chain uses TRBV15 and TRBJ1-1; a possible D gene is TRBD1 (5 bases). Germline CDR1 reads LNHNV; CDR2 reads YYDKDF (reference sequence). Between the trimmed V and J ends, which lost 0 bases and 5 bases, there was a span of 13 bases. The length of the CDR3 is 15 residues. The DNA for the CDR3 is TGTGCCACCAGCAGAGATTCCAGGGATGGGACTGAAGCTTTCTTT. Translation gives CATSRDSRDGTEAFF.

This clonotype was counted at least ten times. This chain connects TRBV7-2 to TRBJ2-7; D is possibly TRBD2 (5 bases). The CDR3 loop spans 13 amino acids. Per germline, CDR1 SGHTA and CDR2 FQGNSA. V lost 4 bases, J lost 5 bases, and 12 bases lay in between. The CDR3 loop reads CASSSQVGDEQYF. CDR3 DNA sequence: TGTGCCAGCAGCTCTCAGGTCGGGGACGAGCAGTACTTC.

CDR3 bases: TGTGCCATCGGGGCAGCGGGGTCTACCTACGAGCAGTACTTC. It encodes CAIGAAGSTYEQYF. The rearrangement joins TRBV10-3 to TRBJ2-7, with 7 bases identical to TRBD2. Trimming at V came to 8 bases and at J to 2 bases, leaving 9 bases not matched to a gene. The CDR3 contains 14 residues. Germline V gene data show CDR1 as ENHRY and CDR2 as SYGVKD.

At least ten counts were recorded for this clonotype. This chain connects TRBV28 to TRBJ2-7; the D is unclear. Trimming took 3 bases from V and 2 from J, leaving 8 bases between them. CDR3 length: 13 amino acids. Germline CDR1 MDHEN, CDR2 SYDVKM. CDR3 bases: TGTGCCAGCAGTTTCTCTACCGCCTACGAGCAGTACTTC. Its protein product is CASSFSTAYEQYF.

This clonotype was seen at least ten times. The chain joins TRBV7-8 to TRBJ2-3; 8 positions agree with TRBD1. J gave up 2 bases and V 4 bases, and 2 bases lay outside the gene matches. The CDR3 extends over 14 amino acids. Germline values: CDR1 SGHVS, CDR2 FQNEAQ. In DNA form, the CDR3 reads TGTGCCAGCAGCTCGGACAGGGACACAGATACGCAGTATTTT. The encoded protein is CASSSDRDTDTQYF.

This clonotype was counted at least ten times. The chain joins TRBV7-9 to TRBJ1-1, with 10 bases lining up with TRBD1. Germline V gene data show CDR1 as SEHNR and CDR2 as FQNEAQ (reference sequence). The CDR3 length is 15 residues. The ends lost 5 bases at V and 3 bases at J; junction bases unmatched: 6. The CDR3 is CASSVGQGLDTEAFF. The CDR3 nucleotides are TGTGCCAGCAGCGTGGGACAGGGGCTGGACACTGAAGCTTTCTTT.

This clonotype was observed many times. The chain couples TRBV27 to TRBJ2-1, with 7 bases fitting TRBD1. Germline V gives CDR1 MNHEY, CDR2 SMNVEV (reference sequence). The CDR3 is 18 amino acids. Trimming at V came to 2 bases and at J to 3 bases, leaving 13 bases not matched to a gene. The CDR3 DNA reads TGTGCCAGCAGTTTAGAGTGGGCGCCGGGACAGCTCTACAATGAGCAGTTCTTC. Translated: CASSLEWAPGQLYNEQFF.

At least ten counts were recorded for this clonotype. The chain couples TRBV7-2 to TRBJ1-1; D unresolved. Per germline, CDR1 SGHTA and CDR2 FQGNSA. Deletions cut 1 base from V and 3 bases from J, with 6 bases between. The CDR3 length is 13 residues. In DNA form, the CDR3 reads TGTGCCAGCAGCTTAGTCGGGTACACTGAAGCTTTCTTT. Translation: CASSLVGYTEAFF.